The next 24 T cell receptor beta chains were all read from a single sample in a study of PD-1 blockade in classical Hodgkin lymphoma. Method: immunoSEQ multiplex PCR; TCRdb's copy keeps in-frame clones and lacks some. The table records about 4,200 clones, around 66% of them present only once. All the patients suffered relapse after autologous stem cell transplantation, and brentuximab vedotin exposure differed. Sequencing was performed on peripheral blood mononuclear cells (PBMCs), taken before the second cycle of nivolumab. The receptor set was obtained from a human donor with classical Hodgkin lymphoma.

The CDR3 nucleotides are TGCAGCGCCCTACGGGGGTTCCAAGAGACCCAGTACTTC. Protein: CSALRGFQETQYF. The chain couples TRBV29-1 to TRBJ2-5, with D possibly TRBD2 on 6 matching bases. Trimming stripped 7 bases from V and 1 base from J, with 13 bases between. CDR3 size: 13 residues. Germline CDR1 and CDR2: SQVTM and ANQGSEA.

J is TRBJ1-1 and V is TRBV9; 9 bases agree with TRBD1. Germline-derived CDR1 and CDR2 are SGDLS and YYNGEE. The CDR3 has 15 amino acids. V shed 3 bases and J 0 bases; nucleotides not matched to a gene: 3. CDR3 sequence reads: CASSGGQGMNTEAFF. CDR3 nucleotide sequence: TGTGCCAGCAGCGGAGGACAGGGGATGAACACTGAAGCTTTCTTT.

The rearrangement joins TRBV6-6 to TRBJ2-7; D call uncertain. V was shortened by 6 bases and J by 3 bases, with 15 bases between the two germline ends. CDR1 is MNHNY, CDR2 SVGAGI, per germline (reference sequence). CDR3 length: 14 residues. The CDR3 DNA reads TGTGCCAGCAGCAGATCCCAGACCAGCTACGAGCAGTACTTC. Its protein is CASSRSQTSYEQYF.

V gene TRBV7-2 combines with J gene TRBJ2-1; D is perhaps TRBD2 (5 bases). The CDR3 covers 15 residues. Germline loops: CDR1 SGHTA, CDR2 FQGNSA. The V end lost 5 bases, the J end lost 6 bases, and 17 bases lay between the germline ends. CDR3 in DNA: TGTGCCAGCAGCAGTCCACTAGTACGAGGCAATGAGCAGTTCTTC. It is translated as CASSSPLVRGNEQFF.

The chain has TRBV9 and TRBJ2-2; no clear D gene. Trimming removed 3 bases at V and 4 bases at J, with 13 bases between. This CDR3 region has 15 residues. Germline V gene data show CDR1 as SGDLS and CDR2 as YYNGEE. The chain's CDR3 is CASSDSGRSTGELFF. The CDR3 DNA is TGTGCCAGCAGCGACTCAGGTAGATCCACCGGGGAGCTGTTTTTT.

This CDR3 reads CASSLRGGAGVNTGELFF. CDR3 sequence (DNA): TGTGCCAGCAGTTTACGAGGCGGTGCGGGAGTTAACACCGGGGAGCTGTTTTTT. The chain recombines TRBV27 with TRBJ2-2, with 7 bases that match TRBD2. Germline-derived CDR1 and CDR2 are MNHEY and SMNVEV (reference sequence). Losses at the gene ends were 2 bases for V and 2 bases for J; bases not matched to a gene: 11. The CDR3 runs 18 residues.

The rearrangement uses TRBV7-9 and TRBJ2-3; a weak D match, TRBD1 (5 bases). This CDR3 region has 13 residues. CDR1 SEHNR and CDR2 FQNEAQ come from the germline V gene (reference sequence). V lost 5 bases and J 4 bases, leaving 10 bases between the germline ends. The chain's CDR3 is CASSVSGSDTQYF. The CDR3 DNA reads as TGTGCCAGCAGCGTTTCAGGGTCAGATACGCAGTATTTT.

Here the CDR3 DNA reads TGTGCCAGCTCACCGTTCCAGGCTGGGTCGGCGATGAACACTGAAGCTTTCTTT. Protein: CASSPFQAGSAMNTEAFF. The V call is TRBV18, the J call TRBJ1-1; the D is unclear. The V and J ends lost 3 bases and 0 bases respectively, with 20 bases between them. Germline V gives CDR1 KGHSH, CDR2 LQKENI. The CDR3 has 18 residues.

By share, this clone counts as large. The chain uses TRBV7-6 and TRBJ2-3; D perhaps matches TRBD2 (6 bases). V was shortened by 3 bases and J by 0 bases, with 7 bases between the two germline ends. This CDR3 comprises 14 residues. Germline V gene lookup returns CDR1 SGHVS and CDR2 FNYEAQ. CDR3 amino acids: CASSFGRSTDTQYF. CDR3 nucleotide sequence: TGTGCCAGCAGCTTTGGGAGGAGCACAGATACGCAGTATTTT.

V gene TRBV7-3 combines with J gene TRBJ2-3, with 11 bases fitting TRBD2. V lost 1 base to trimming and J lost 2 bases; unmatched junction nucleotides: 2. From germline, CDR1 is SGHTA and CDR2 FQGTGA. This CDR3 contains 16 residues. The CDR3 is CASSLMGLAATDTQYF. CDR3 DNA sequence: TGTGCCAGCAGCTTAATGGGACTAGCGGCCACAGATACGCAGTATTTT. Combining the CDR3 with reference TRBV7-3 and TRBJ2-3 gives the whole variable domain GAGVSQTPSNKVTEKGKYVELRCDPISGHTALYWYRQSLGQGPEFLIYFQGTGAADDSGLPNDRFFAVRPEGSVSTLKIQRTERGDSAVYLCASSLMGLAATDTQYFGPGTRLTVL.

This clone showed up just a few times. This chain connects TRBV5-5 to TRBJ1-5; a possible D gene is TRBD1 (6 bases). The CDR3 has 15 amino acids. Looked up from germline, CDR1 is SGHKS and CDR2 is YYEKEE (reference sequence). V dropped 1 base and J dropped 7 bases, with 15 bases sitting between them. Written as DNA, the CDR3 is TGTGCCAGCAGCTTGCTTGACAGGTTGGACCAGCCCCAGCATTTT. This codes for CASSLLDRLDQPQHF. Supplemented by reference TRBV5-5 and TRBJ1-5, the full variable domain reads DAGVTQSPTHLIKTRGQQVTLRCSPISGHKSVSWYQQVLGQGPQFIFQYYEKEERGRGNFPDRFSARQFPNYSSELNVNALLLGDSALYLCASSLLDRLDQPQHFGDGTRLSIL.

The V gene is TRBV5-1, the J gene TRBJ2-1; D remains unclear. The CDR3 sequence is 14 residues long. V lost 2 bases, J lost 4 bases, and 10 bases lay in between. Germline CDR1 and CDR2: SGHRS and YFSETQ. In DNA form, the CDR3 reads TGCGCCAGCAGCTTAGGGTTCCTTTACAATGAGCAGTTCTTC. As protein: CASSLGFLYNEQFF.

This chain connects TRBV27 to TRBJ1-2; maybe TRBD1 (6 bases). From germline, CDR1 is MNHEY and CDR2 SMNVEV (reference sequence). V lost 6 bases to trimming and J lost 10 bases, with 24 bases between them. The CDR3 has 15 residues. CDR3 amino acids: CASSSFRGRGIVYTF. CDR3 bases: TGTGCCAGCAGCTCGTTCCGGGGCAGGGGAATTGTCTACACCTTC.

The genes are TRBV28 and TRBJ2-7; TRBD1 aligns across 7 bases. The germline gives CDR1 MDHEN, CDR2 SYDVKM. The CDR3 spans 16 residues. Unmatched junction bases numbered 8, after V lost 3 bases and J lost 0 bases. The CDR3 region has the DNA TGTGCCAGCAGTTTTGATAGATCAGGGGGCTCCTACGAGCAGTACTTC. Protein product: CASSFDRSGGSYEQYF.

The V gene is TRBV6-6, the J gene TRBJ2-7; 8 bases align to TRBD2. The V gene end was trimmed by 6 bases and the J gene end by 3 bases; junction bases not matched to a gene: 13. The CDR3 extends over 16 amino acids. Germline V CDR1 and CDR2: MNHNY, SVGAGI (reference sequence). CDR3 in DNA: TGTGCCAGCAGCCCCCCCGGGGTAGCGGGGAGCTACGAGCAGTACTTC. Its translation: CASSPPGVAGSYEQYF.

This chain uses TRBV2 with TRBJ2-1, with 9 bases lining up with TRBD2. Germline V gene sequence: CDR1 SNHLY, CDR2 FYNNEI. Losses at the gene ends were 8 bases for V and 9 bases for J; bases not matched to a gene: 11. The CDR3 contains 14 residues. CDR3 amino acids: CASRLASGISEQFF. CDR3 nucleotide sequence: TGTGCCAGCCGTTTGGCTAGCGGGATAAGTGAGCAGTTCTTC.

V and J are TRBV10-3 and TRBJ2-3; tentatively, D is TRBD1 or TRBD2 (6 bases each). The germline V and J ends were trimmed by 0 bases and 2 bases, with 12 bases remaining between them. CDR1 and CDR2 (germline): ENHRY, SYGVKD. This CDR3 contains 16 residues. The CDR3 protein is CAISESGGRPTDTQYF. In DNA, the CDR3 is TGTGCCATCAGTGAGTCTGGGGGGCGACCCACAGATACGCAGTATTTT.

CDR3 amino acids: CASSGGTNNEQFF. Here the CDR3 DNA reads TGTGCCAGCAGCGGCGGGACTAACAATGAGCAGTTCTTC. This chain connects TRBV9 to TRBJ2-1; the match to TRBD2 covers 7 bases. The CDR3 has 13 residues. V was pared by 3 bases and J by 5 bases, with 2 bases of the junction left unmatched. Germline V gives CDR1 SGDLS, CDR2 YYNGEE.

The CDR3 DNA reads as TGTGCCAGCAGTTTATATTTTCGGGTTGGCAATCAGCCCCAGCATTTT. Protein sequence: CASSLYFRVGNQPQHF. The chain joins TRBV28 to TRBJ1-5, with D hard to call. Trimming took 1 base from V and 2 from J, leaving 12 bases between them. Germline CDR1 and CDR2: MDHEN and SYDVKM. This CDR3 is built from 16 residues.

This clone counts as medium-sized. The chain combines TRBV7-8 with TRBJ1-3, with unresolved D. The CDR3 runs to 13 residues. Per germline, CDR1 SGHVS and CDR2 FQNEAQ. Trimming pared 5 bases from V and 7 bases from J, leaving 12 bases between. CDR3 loop: CASSTVLANTIYF. As DNA, the CDR3 is TGTGCCAGCAGCACTGTCCTGGCTAACACCATATATTTT.

V is TRBV28 and J is TRBJ2-5; D is perhaps TRBD2 (6 bases). The V and J ends lost 2 bases and 4 bases respectively, with 26 bases between them. CDR3 length equals 19 residues. Looked up from germline, CDR1 is MDHEN and CDR2 is SYDVKM. CDR3 nucleotides: TGTGCCAGCAGTTTAGAGCAGGATTTTGGGCGGGGCCGAGGAGAGACCCAGTACTTC. It yields the protein CASSLEQDFGRGRGETQYF.

V usage is TRBV28 and J usage is TRBJ2-2; maybe TRBD2 (6 bases). CDR1 and CDR2 (germline): MDHEN, SYDVKM. CDR3 length: 13 residues. Trimming left V 5 bases short and J 8 bases short, with 12 bases between. The DNA of the CDR3 is TGTGCCAGCAGTCTGGGACTTCAGGGGGAGCTGTTTTTT. Its translation: CASSLGLQGELFF.

This rearrangement joins TRBV6-6 to TRBJ1-2; D uncertain. The CDR3 is made up of 14 amino acids. Per germline, CDR1 MNHNY and CDR2 SVGAGI (reference sequence). Deletions cut 7 bases from V and 0 bases from J, with 12 bases between. CDR3 nucleotides: TGTGCCAGCACCCCGGGGAGGGCTAACTATGGCTACACCTTC. Translation: CASTPGRANYGYTF.

This clone was detected a few times. The chain uses TRBV4-3 and TRBJ2-5; D might be TRBD2 (5 bases). Germline loops: CDR1 LGHNA, CDR2 YSLEER. Trimming removed 0 bases at V and 4 bases at J, with 9 bases between. The length of the CDR3 is 14 residues. The CDR3 loop is CASSQDRRLETQYF. CDR3 bases: TGCGCCAGCAGCCAAGATAGGAGGCTAGAGACCCAGTACTTC.